The rows below give T cell receptor beta chains drawn from one sample of a study of kidney transplant recipient with SARS-CoV-2 infection. TCRdb itself ran the reads through MiXCR, one entry per CDR3 protein. The data show 250,000 or so distinct CDR3 sequences, 25% to 30% seen once. This material consisted of a blood sample, taken at baseline and on roughly day 110 from a kidney transplant recipient. These receptors were obtained from a young adult male patient who had COVID-19 and was a kidney transplant recipient. The T cells may partly be graft donor cells. CDR3s include the opening cysteine and the closing phenylalanine or tryptophan. The D gene is left open where the match is weak. Clone sizes are given selectively: once, few, many, or a class where the clone is expanded.

>TRBJ1-3|NA|many|TRBV7-8
TGTGCCAGCAGCCGGACAGCTGGCGCTGGAAACACCATATATTTT
CASSRTAGAGNTIYF
>TRBJ2-1|NA|many|TRBV2
TGTGCCAGCAGAAACACAGGGAGGGGCTTTTCCTACAATGAGCAGTTCTTC
CASRNTGRGFSYNEQFF
>TRBJ1-4|NA|many|TRBV11-2
TGTGCCAGCAGCATCTTAGAGACTGCTAATGAAAAACTGTTTTTT
CASSILETANEKLFF
>TRBJ2-1|NA|few|TRBV9
TGTGCCAGCAGCGTAGTTGGAGGACCCGACAATGAGCAGTTCTTC
CASSVVGGPDNEQFF
>TRBJ2-7|NA|many|TRBV20-1
TGCAGTGGGGCTTACGACCGGCCGACGAACCGCGAGCAGTACTTC
CSGAYDRPTNREQYF
>TRBJ1-4|NA|many|TRBV25-1
TGTGCCAGCAGAATGGGGGGGAATGAAAAACTGTTTTTT
CASRMGGNEKLFF
>TRBJ1-3|NA|NA|TRBV10-3
TGTGCCATCAGCGACGAGGGTGGCTCTGGAAACACCATATATTTT
CAISDEGGSGNTIYF
>TRBJ1-2|TRBD1|many|TRBV27
TGTGCCAGCAGTCTTACAGGGGGCGGTACCTATGGCTACACCTTC
CASSLTGGGTYGYTF
>TRBJ1-1|NA|many|TRBV7-9
TGTGCCAGCAGCTTAGCGGGGGCCAGAGGGACTGAAGCTTTCTTT
CASSLAGARGTEAFF
>TRBJ2-7|NA|many|TRBV19
TGTGCCAGTGCCCCGGCCGCTACCTACGAGCAGTACTTC
CASAPAATYEQYF
>TRBJ2-1|NA|many|TRBV20-1
TGCAGTGCTAGAGATCTCGCGTTGAACAATGAGCAGTTCTTC
CSARDLALNNEQFF
>TRBJ1-5|NA|many|TRBV6-6
TGTGCCAGCAGTTACTCAGAGGCACAGCCCCAGCATTTT
CASSYSEAQPQHF
>TRBJ1-2|NA|many|TRBV4-3
TGCGCCAGCAGCCCGTCTACAGGACGTCGAAAGACCTATGGCTACACCTTC
CASSPSTGRRKTYGYTF
>TRBJ1-4|TRBD1|many|TRBV5-1
TGCGCCAGCAGCTTCGGGACAGCTAATGAAAAACTGTTTTTT
CASSFGTANEKLFF
>TRBJ1-1|NA|many|TRBV19
TGTGCCAGTAGTATAATAAGCGGGGGAGCTTTCTTT
CASSIISGGAFF
>TRBJ2-5|NA|NA|TRBV5-1
TGCGCCGGCAGCGTGGGACGGATACAAGAGACCCAGTACTTC
CAGSVGRIQETQYF
>TRBJ1-2|TRBD1|many|TRBV5-6
TGTGCCAGCAGCATCGACAGGGGTGCTAACTATGGCTACACCTTC
CASSIDRGANYGYTF
>TRBJ2-1|TRBD2|few|TRBV27
TGTGCCAGCAGTACACCGGGACTAGCGGCCCTGTCCGAGCAGTTCTTC
CASSTPGLAALSEQFF
>TRBJ1-3|NA|many|TRBV3-1
TGTGCCAGCAGCCAAGATTCGGTACCTGGAAACACCATATATTTT
CASSQDSVPGNTIYF
>TRBJ2-7|NA|NA|TRBV20-1
TGCAGTGCTAGAGGGGGCAGTTACTACGAGCAGTACTTC
CSARGGSYYEQYF